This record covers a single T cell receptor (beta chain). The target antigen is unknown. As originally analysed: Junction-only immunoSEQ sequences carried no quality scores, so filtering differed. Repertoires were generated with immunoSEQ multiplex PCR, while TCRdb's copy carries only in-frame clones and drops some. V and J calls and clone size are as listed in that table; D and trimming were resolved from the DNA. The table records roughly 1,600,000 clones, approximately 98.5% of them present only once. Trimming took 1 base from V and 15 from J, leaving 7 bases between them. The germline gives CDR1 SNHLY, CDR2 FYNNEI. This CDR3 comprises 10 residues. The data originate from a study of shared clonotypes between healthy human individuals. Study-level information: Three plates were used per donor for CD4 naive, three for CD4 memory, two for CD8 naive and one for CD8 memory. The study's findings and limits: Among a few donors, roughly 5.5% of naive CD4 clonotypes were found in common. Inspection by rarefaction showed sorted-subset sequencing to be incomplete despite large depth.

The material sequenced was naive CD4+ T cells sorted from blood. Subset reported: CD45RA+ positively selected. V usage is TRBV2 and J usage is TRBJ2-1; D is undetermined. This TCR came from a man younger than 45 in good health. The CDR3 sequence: CASSEGPPFF. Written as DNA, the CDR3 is TGTGCCAGCAGTGAAGGTCCTCCGTTCTTC.